The T cell receptor (beta chain) under discussion was sequenced for a study of control samples from healthy donors and cancer patients (dated by TCRdb to the early 2020s). Receptors were amplified or captured by the immunoSEQ multiplex PCR assay. TCRdb took this table from immuneACCESS and kept in-frame rearrangements with V and J called. Such tables lack part of the clones; where checked against another copy, unresolved V genes explain under half of the gap, and the rest is unexplained. For this sample the table gives roughly 49,000 clones, of which over 85% were detected only once. Roughly 0.8% of the sample is taken by the ten largest. The cysteine opens and the phenylalanine closes a CDR3 of 14 amino acids. The CDR3 DNA has 42 bases and is translated from base 1. Taken from the germline V gene, the CDR1 and CDR2 loops are SNHLY and FYNNEI. V and J lose 2 bases and 3 bases, and a span of 7 bases separates them.

To note about this clone: No antigen is known for it. The sample holds no much larger clone one base away, and base qualities are not on file.

Source material: PBMCs. The rearrangement joined TRBV2 to TRBJ1-4; the D gene assignment is ambiguous. This TCR was sampled from a man aged 25 to 40 with colorectal cancer. This receptor carries the CDR3 CASSELGSNEKLFF. The sequenced DNA is TGTGCCAGCAGTGAACTGGGGTCTAATGAAAAACTGTTTTTT.